This record covers a single TCR beta chain. Its binding antigen is unknown. Per-nucleotide qualities are absent, and no much larger clonotype sits a single base away. TCR CDR3 regions were amplified from genomic DNA by multiplex PCR using the deep immunoSEQ assay. Extracted genomic DNA from each cell subset was distributed evenly across all wells of several immunoSEQ 96-well plates, and each plate was treated as a replicate. For sorted subsets, about 210 ng of genomic DNA, equivalent to around 30,000 T cell genomes, went into each replicate PCR. The purified libraries were quantified using a Qubit 3.0 fluorometer, sized with a Bioanalyzer 2100, and then quantified again using the KAPA Library Quantification kit. Every immunoSEQ 96-well plate was sequenced on a dedicated single-read 150-cycle Illumina NextSeq 550 flow cell. The published analysis was carried out like this. Because the immunoSEQ output included only junctional sequences and no quality scores, the filtering could not be the same as the filtering used for full-length reads. To assign V/J genes and CDR3, sequences were annotated using PyIR, a Python wrapper for IgBLAST v1.9, with IMGT germline references. Reads were filtered out if the reads had weak V/J assignments (E-value above 1e-6), no CDR3, stop codons, out-of-frame junctions, or ambiguous translated residues. V3J clonotypes were defined by identical inferred V gene, J gene, and CDR3 amino acid sequence. Percentage overlap between repertoires was computed as shared unique clonotypes divided by the size of the smaller repertoire. Three approaches were used to assess repertoire richness: RTK rarefaction, the Chao1 estimator, and Recon v2.1 estimates of unobserved clonotypes. Generation probabilities were computed with OLGA for all TCRbeta clonotypes obtained by the gDNA method from several donors. Here the immuneACCESS table is served through TCRdb, limited to in-frame sequences with V and J called. Missing clones are a known gap in these copies; in checked studies unresolved V genes cover under half, and the rest lacks a known reason. That table furnishes V, J and clone size, whereas the DNA furnished D and trimming. The sample table contains about 680,000 clones; only one count was recorded for roughly 78% of them. Together, the top ten hold about 1.8% of the sample.

Healthy HIV-negative adults with no recently reported acute infections or vaccinations were included as donors. Every donor was a Caucasian adult living in Nashville, Tennessee, USA. CD4+ T cells were enriched by magnetic negative selection, after which naive cells were positively selected on CD45RA and the negative fraction was taken as the memory subset. Blood was obtained by leukapheresis, after which PBMCs were separated by Ficoll-Histopaque density gradient centrifugation and cryopreserved in liquid nitrogen vapor phase. Analytical flow cytometry was used to check the purity and quantity of each magnetically sorted T cell population. Genomic DNA was isolated from each sorted fraction and quantified by UV absorbance on a Nanodrop 2000c. The data belong to a study of shared clonotypes between healthy human individuals (dated by TCRdb to 2019 to 2021). Describing the broader study: Three men and a couple of women, aged 18 to 49 years, made up the cohort. For each donor, CD4 naive and CD4 memory were each given three plates, CD8 naive was given two plates, and CD8 memory was given one plate. The study deeply sequenced blood TCR repertoires of about 5 healthy adults to estimate repertoire size and the extent of clonotype sharing between individuals. Different laboratories and diverse techniques were used to prepare libraries and sequence TCR repertoires, to increase sequencing depth and limit assay-specific biases. Each donor's leukapheresis produced roughly between roughly 0.85 and 10 billion PBMCs.

Points the paper makes about the study in general: Naive subsets generally had larger estimated clonotype richness than memory subsets. Across several donors, approximately 5% of naive CD4, around 3.3% of naive CD8, 2% to 2.5% of memory CD4, and approximately 0.4% of memory CD8 clonotypes were shared. Clonotypes shared by all four sorted-subset donors showed higher generation probabilities than non-shared clonotypes. Pairwise subsampling led to the expectation that sequencing depth would affect the degree of clonotype sharing among donors. Incomplete sequencing was indicated by rarefaction of sorted-subset datasets, despite the large sequencing depth. The small number of donors limited the genetic and exposure-history diversity represented. Sampling was restricted to blood, and TCR repertoires in tissue are likely to differ from TCR repertoires in blood.

From the germline V gene, CDR1 is SGHVS and CDR2 is FQNEAQ. V is cut by 0 bases and J by 14 bases, and the space between the germline ends is 15 bases. From the cysteine through the phenylalanine, the CDR3 covers 13 amino acids. CDR3 DNA is the only sequence kept; it has 39 bases, read in frame from the first base. Input material: memory CD4+ T cells sorted from blood. This specimen's cell subset or site label, interpreted: CD45RA-negative fraction. The chain was built from TRBV7-8 and TRBJ2-3; the D gene lacks a confident call. The sequence was collected from a woman in her 30s in good health. CDR3 reads: CASSLAFARSGYF. The DNA reads as follows: TGTGCCAGCAGCTTAGCTTTTGCCCGAAGTGGGTATTTT.